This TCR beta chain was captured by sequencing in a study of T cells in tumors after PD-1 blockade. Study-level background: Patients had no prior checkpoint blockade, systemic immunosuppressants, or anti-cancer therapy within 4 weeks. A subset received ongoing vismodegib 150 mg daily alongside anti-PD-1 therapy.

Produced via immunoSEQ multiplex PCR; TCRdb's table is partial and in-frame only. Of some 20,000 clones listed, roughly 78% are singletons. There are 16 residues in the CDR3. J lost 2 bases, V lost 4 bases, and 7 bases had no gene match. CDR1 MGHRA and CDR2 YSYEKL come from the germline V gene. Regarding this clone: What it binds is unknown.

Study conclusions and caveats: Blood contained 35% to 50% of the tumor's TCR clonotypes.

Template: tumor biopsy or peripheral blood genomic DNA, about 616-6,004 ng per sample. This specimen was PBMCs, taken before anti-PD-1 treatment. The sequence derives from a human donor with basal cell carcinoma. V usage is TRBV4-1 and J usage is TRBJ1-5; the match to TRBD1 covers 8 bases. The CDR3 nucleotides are TGCGCCAGCAGCCGGCTTCAGGGGGCTGGCAATCAGCCCCAGCATTTT. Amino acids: CASSRLQGAGNQPQHF.